This TCR beta chain was identified in a study of T cells after yellow fever vaccination. Study outcomes and limitations: A minor fraction of clonotypes spanned both CD4 and CD8 compartments.

This clonotype appeared a few times. Its target is unknown. Trimming shortened V by 0 bases and J by 2 bases, and 11 bases separated the two germline ends. Per germline, CDR1 SGHRS and CDR2 YFSETQ. The CDR3 runs to 15 residues. In TCRdb, the 5' RACE reads were re-called with MiXCR into one record per CDR3 protein. Of around 300,000 distinct CDR3 sequences in the sample, around 4.5% were seen once. Sequenced material: PBMCs, taken 15 days after the yellow fever booster vaccination. The chain links TRBV5-1 to TRBJ1-1; D is possibly TRBD1 (5 bases). The TCR originated in a man younger than 35 who received the YFV17D yellow fever vaccine. As DNA, the CDR3 is TGCGCCAGCAGCTTGGTTGCAGGGAGTAACACTGAAGCTTTCTTT. Translation: CASSLVAGSNTEAFF.